The 16 T cell receptor beta chains reported below all come from one sample, sequenced in a study of T cell changes during pregnancy in multiple sclerosis. The assay was immunoSEQ multiplex PCR, and TCRdb's table has in-frame clones only and misses some. This table has about 40,000 clones, approximately 92% appearing once. The sequences come from peripheral blood, collected before pregnancy. The receptor set was obtained from a female donor with multiple sclerosis, enrolled in a pregnancy study.

The genes are TRBV4-1 and TRBJ1-1; weak D call: TRBD1 (5 bases). Per germline, CDR1 MGHRA and CDR2 YSYEKL. The V end lost 1 base, the J end lost 0 bases, and 18 bases lay between the germline ends. CDR3 length: 18 residues. CDR3 sequence: CASSQGLAGWVMNTEAFF. Written as DNA, the CDR3 is TGCGCCAGCAGCCAAGGGTTGGCAGGGTGGGTTATGAACACTGAAGCTTTCTTT.

DNA for the CDR3: TGTGCCAGTAGTACGGGAATCCTCCAGGAGACCCAGTACTTC. Its translation is CASSTGILQETQYF. The J gene is TRBJ2-5, the V gene TRBV19; D may be TRBD2 (5 bases). CDR1 and CDR2 from the germline V gene are LNHDA and SQIVND (reference sequence). The CDR3 spans 14 residues. The V end lost 4 bases, the J end lost 5 bases, and 14 bases lay between the germline ends.

V is TRBV29-1 and J is TRBJ1-5; a weak D match, TRBD1 (5 bases). V shed 3 bases and J shed 7 bases, with 28 bases lying between them. Germline loops: CDR1 SQVTM, CDR2 ANQGSEA. The CDR3 spans 18 residues. CDR3 sequence reads: CSVEGFPPPTPPGQPQHF. DNA for the CDR3: TGCAGCGTTGAGGGGTTCCCCCCCCCAACCCCTCCAGGGCAGCCCCAGCATTTT.

The V call is TRBV19, the J call TRBJ1-1, with D hard to call. The V and J ends lost 4 bases and 4 bases respectively, with 13 bases between them. The CDR3 runs to 14 residues. Per the germline V gene, CDR1 is LNHDA and CDR2 is SQIVND (reference sequence). The CDR3 bases are TGTGCCAGTAGTACCCCGGGAGCGGGCACTGAAGCTTTCTTT. Protein: CASSTPGAGTEAFF.

CDR3 amino acids: CASSLESVGHSYNEQFF. The DNA for the CDR3 is TGTGCCAGCAGTCTTGAAAGTGTGGGACACTCCTACAATGAGCAGTTCTTC. The chain recombines TRBV2 with TRBJ2-1; D might be TRBD1 (6 bases). V was pared by 5 bases and J by 0 bases, with 17 bases between. Germline V CDR1 and CDR2: SNHLY, FYNNEI. The length of the CDR3 is 17 residues.

The V gene is TRBV5-4, the J gene TRBJ2-1; 12 nucleotides align to TRBD2. The junction had 6 bases not matched to a gene; V was cut back by 4 bases and J by 4 bases. Germline V CDR1 and CDR2: SGHNT, YYREEE (reference sequence). This CDR3 spans 16 amino acids. The CDR3: CASSARTSGTYNEQFF. CDR3 nucleotide sequence: TGTGCCAGCAGCGCAAGGACTAGCGGGACTTACAATGAGCAGTTCTTC.

The V gene is TRBV9, the J gene TRBJ2-7, with D perhaps TRBD2 (6 bases). Germline V lookup: CDR1 SGDLS, CDR2 YYNGEE. CDR3 size: 13 residues. The V end was cut by 3 bases, the J end by 5 bases, with 12 bases between. CDR3 nucleotides: TGTGCCAGCAGCGCGTGGAGGGGTAACGAGCAGTACTTC. Amino acids: CASSAWRGNEQYF.

This chain connects TRBV5-6 to TRBJ2-5; weak D call: TRBD2 (6 bases). The CDR3 has 16 residues. Between the trimmed V and J ends, which lost 1 base and 4 bases, there was a span of 17 bases. The germline gives CDR1 SGHDT, CDR2 YYEEEE. DNA for the CDR3: TGTGCCAGCAGCTTGTCTCCGGGACTTCTGCGAGAGACCCAGTACTTC. This gives the protein CASSLSPGLLRETQYF.

The rearrangement uses TRBV7-9 and TRBJ2-5; 10 bases are shared with TRBD1. There are 13 residues in the CDR3. Trimming cost V 5 bases and J 7 bases; bases outside gene matches: 4. Per germline, CDR1 SEHNR and CDR2 FQNEAQ (reference sequence). CDR3 nucleotide sequence: TGTGCCAGCAGCGGGACAGGGGATGGGACCCAGTACTTC. Translated: CASSGTGDGTQYF.

The chain couples TRBV7-2 to TRBJ2-3; 7 bases line up with TRBD2. This CDR3 spans 15 amino acids. Germline CDR1 is SGHTA and CDR2 is FQGNSA. Germline trimming cut 5 bases from V and 0 bases from J; bases unmatched to any gene: 5. The DNA of the CDR3 is TGTGCCAGCAGCCTCAATAGCGGGAGCACAGATACGCAGTATTTT. Amino acid sequence: CASSLNSGSTDTQYF.

The gene calls are TRBV5-5 and TRBJ2-7; TRBD1 aligns across 10 bases. The germline V gene has CDR1 SGHKS and CDR2 YYEKEE (reference sequence). The trim removed 3 bases at V and 6 bases at J, leaving 9 bases unmatched. The CDR3 consists of 15 residues. CDR3 bases: TGTGCCAGCAGCTCCGGGACAGGGGATCTTGGCGAGCAGTACTTC. It codes for CASSSGTGDLGEQYF.

V is TRBV5-1 and J is TRBJ2-1; 8 positions agree with TRBD1. CDR3 length equals 16 residues. With V trimmed by 1 base and J by 4 bases, 7 bases remained unmatched. The germline V gene encodes CDR1 SGHRS and CDR2 YFSETQ. The CDR3 is CASSLIGGQEYNEQFF. CDR3 bases: TGCGCCAGCAGCTTGATTGGGGGACAGGAATACAATGAGCAGTTCTTC.

This rearrangement joins TRBV4-2 to TRBJ1-5; D is unclear. Germline V gives CDR1 LGHNA, CDR2 YNFKEQ. CDR3 length: 15 residues. V lost 0 bases and J lost 1, with 7 bases in between. The DNA of the CDR3 is TGTGCCAGCAGCCAAGATTCGGGGAGCAATCAGCCCCAGCATTTT. Translating it yields CASSQDSGSNQPQHF.

The gene calls are TRBV7-2 and TRBJ2-3; D might be TRBD2 (5 bases). The CDR3 runs 13 residues. V was trimmed by 4 bases and J by 6 bases, leaving 11 bases between them. Germline V gene lookup returns CDR1 SGHTA and CDR2 FQGNSA. This chain's CDR3 is CASSWGAQDTQYF. Here the CDR3 DNA reads TGTGCCAGCAGCTGGGGAGCACAGGATACGCAGTATTTT.

V gene TRBV7-2 combines with J gene TRBJ2-1; 7 bases fit TRBD1. Germline assignment: CDR1 SGHTA and CDR2 FQGNSA. The V gene end was trimmed by 3 bases and the J gene end by 5 bases; junction bases not matched to a gene: 1. The CDR3 consists of 13 residues. This CDR3 is CASSLDRNNEQFF. The CDR3 DNA sequence: TGTGCCAGCAGCTTGGACAGGAACAATGAGCAGTTCTTC.

The genes are TRBV7-2 and TRBJ2-2; the D gene is possibly TRBD1 (6 bases). Germline V gives CDR1 SGHTA, CDR2 FQGNSA. Trimming stripped 2 bases from V and 4 bases from J, with 14 bases between. The length of the CDR3 is 16 residues. The CDR3 DNA follows: TGTGCCAGCAGCTTACTCCAGGGGAAGGGCACCGGGGAGCTGTTTTTT. Amino acids: CASSLLQGKGTGELFF.